This T cell receptor (beta chain) was obtained from a study of cytomegalovirus exposure and HLA in healthy donors. Study-level background: The Caucasian-associated ancestry cluster contained 81% of the approximately 430 genotyped donors. Study findings and constraints: A later analysis reportedly identified an Asian-associated ancestry cluster as carrying fewer N-insertions than the roughly 700-donor mean. Common viral pathogens seemed, in a later analysis, to connect with several of the most significant clusters.

Germline V CDR1 and CDR2: SQVTM, ANQGSEA. The CDR3 runs 14 residues. The V and J ends lost 6 bases and 2 bases, in that order; junction bases with no gene match: 4. On this clone: Its antigen is unknown.

In the PCR, 60 Vbeta and 13 Jbeta primers were used. Sequencing was performed with immunoSEQ multiplex PCR; in TCRdb, only in-frame clones are kept and a portion is missing. There are around 150,000 clones in the sample; about 80% occur only once, and around 6.3% lies in the top ten. Sequencing input: PBMCs. The receptor was isolated from a man aged 40-55 years in good health and CMV-seropositive. V gene TRBV29-1 combines with J gene TRBJ2-6; 7 bases match TRBD1. The CDR3 protein is CSVQGDPGANVLTF. In DNA, the CDR3 is TGCAGCGTGCAGGGGGATCCTGGGGCCAACGTCCTGACTTTC.